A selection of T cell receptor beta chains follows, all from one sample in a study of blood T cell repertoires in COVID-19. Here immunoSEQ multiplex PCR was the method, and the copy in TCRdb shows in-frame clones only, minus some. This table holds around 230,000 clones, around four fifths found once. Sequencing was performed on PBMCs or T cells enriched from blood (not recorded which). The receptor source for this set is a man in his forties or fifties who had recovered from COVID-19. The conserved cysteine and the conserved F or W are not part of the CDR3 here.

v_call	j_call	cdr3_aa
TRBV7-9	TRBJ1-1	ASSLAKALLGNTEAF
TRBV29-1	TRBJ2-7	SVEDHNEQY
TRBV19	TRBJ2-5	ATASQRESETQY
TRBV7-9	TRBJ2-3	ASSLTGESDTQY
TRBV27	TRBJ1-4	ASSPGDEKLF
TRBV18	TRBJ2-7	ASSPLSARDEQY
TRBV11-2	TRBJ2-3	ASSLLAGSKADTQY
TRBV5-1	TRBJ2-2	ASSTQLTGELF
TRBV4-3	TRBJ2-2	ASSRETSGGAGELF
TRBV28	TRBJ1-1	ASSSRTGNEAF
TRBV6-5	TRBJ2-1	ASRSNNEQF
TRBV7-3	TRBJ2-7	ASSPQGRAYEQY
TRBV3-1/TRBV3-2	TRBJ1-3	ASSQGDRRGNTIY
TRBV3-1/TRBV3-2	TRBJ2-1	ASSRLSGNEQF
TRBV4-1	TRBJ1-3	ASSQSPGYGGNTIY
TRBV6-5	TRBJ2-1	ASSYSLARSYNEQF
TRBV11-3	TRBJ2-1	ASPVGAFNEQF
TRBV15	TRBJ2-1	ATSRDRGQGHEQF
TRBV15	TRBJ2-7	ATSSRQGPTYEQY
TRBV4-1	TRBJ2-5	ASSQGSRGPGETQY
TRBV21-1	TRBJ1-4	ASSKESAATNEKLF
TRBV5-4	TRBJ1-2	ASSPDRYYGYT
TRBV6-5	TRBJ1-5	ASSRGSFGDQPQH
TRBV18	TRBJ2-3	ASSPWTSGSADTQY
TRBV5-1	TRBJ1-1	ASSSQGGNTEAF
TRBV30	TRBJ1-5	AWCHREDQPQH
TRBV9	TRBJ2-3	ASSVIAGNQDTQY
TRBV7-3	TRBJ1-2	ASSYTGGYGYT
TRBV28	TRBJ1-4	ASSLITGFQTKKLF
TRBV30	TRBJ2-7	AGRGARTYYEQY
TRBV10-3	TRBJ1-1	ASSEGRLAEAF
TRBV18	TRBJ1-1	ASSPGQGVNTEAF
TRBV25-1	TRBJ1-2	ASGGTGGNGYGYT
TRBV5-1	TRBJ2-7	ASSILLGYEQY
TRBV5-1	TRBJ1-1	ASSFGQGREAF
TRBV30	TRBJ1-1	AWGTGGRTEAF
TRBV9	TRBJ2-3	ASSVGPGGSSTDTQY
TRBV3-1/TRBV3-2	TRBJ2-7	ASSPRDRGAYEQY
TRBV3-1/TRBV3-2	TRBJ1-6	ASSPSDRASPLH
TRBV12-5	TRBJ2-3	ASGGTSGGLSTDTQY
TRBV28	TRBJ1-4	ASSLGDREKLF
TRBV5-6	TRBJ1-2	ASSEGADRGGIYGYT
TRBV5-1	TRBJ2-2	ASSSGQGAGVTGELF
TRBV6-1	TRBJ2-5	ASSELGGGPQETQY
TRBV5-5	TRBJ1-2	ASGLDGYT
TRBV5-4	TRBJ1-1	ASSSAGQGGTEAF
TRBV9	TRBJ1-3	ASSVVPGSSGNTIY
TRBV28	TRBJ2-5	ASSLQGLETQY
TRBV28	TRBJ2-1	ASSPRSEQF
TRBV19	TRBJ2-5	ASTDRQGLETQY